Listed here are 12 T cell receptor beta chains from one sample, sequenced in a study of cytomegalovirus exposure and HLA in healthy donors. 13 Jbeta primers and 60 Vbeta primers were used for the PCR. Sequenced by immunoSEQ multiplex PCR; TCRdb stores in-frame clones only, minus some. The sample records some 110,000 clones, roughly three quarters being singletons. The specimen sequenced was PBMCs. These receptors came from a man aged 30 to 39 in good health and CMV-seropositive.

This chain connects TRBV6-1 to TRBJ1-6; D not certain. The CDR3 has 13 residues. Germline V gene sequence: CDR1 MNHNS, CDR2 SASEGT. Trimming removed 4 bases at V and 6 bases at J, with 7 bases between. The CDR3 sequence is CASSAGSNSPLHF. The CDR3 bases are TGTGCCAGCAGTGCGGGTTCTAATTCACCCCTCCACTTT.

This chain links TRBV7-3 with TRBJ1-1; D unclear. CDR3 length: 13 residues. Trimming shortened V by 2 bases and J by 4 bases, and 8 bases separated the two germline ends. CDR1 is SGHTA, CDR2 FQGTGA, per germline. Here the CDR3 DNA reads TGTGCCAGCAGCTTAGAGGGTGTCACTGAAGCTTTCTTT. It translates to CASSLEGVTEAFF.

The chain employs TRBV5-1 and TRBJ1-1; D is perhaps TRBD1 (6 bases). V lost 4 bases to trimming and J lost 0 bases, with 10 bases between them. CDR3 length: 14 residues. CDR1 and CDR2 (germline): SGHRS, YFSETQ. Written as DNA, the CDR3 is TGCGCCAGCAGCGCACAGGGATTGAACACTGAAGCTTTCTTT. Residues: CASSAQGLNTEAFF.

The chain joins TRBV29-1 to TRBJ1-2; D is unresolved. CDR1 is SQVTM and CDR2 is ANQGSEA in the germline V gene. The CDR3 contains 13 residues. V was cut by 4 bases and J by 5 bases, with 14 bases left in between. The CDR3 DNA follows: TGCAGCGTTGGCCCCGCGGGGAGTTATGGCTACACCTTC. As protein: CSVGPAGSYGYTF.

The V call is TRBV4-3, the J call TRBJ2-3; TRBD2 might be the D (6 bases). Germline loops: CDR1 LGHNA, CDR2 YSLEER. CDR3 length equals 19 residues. Trimming pared 0 bases from V and 4 bases from J, leaving 23 bases between. The CDR3: CASSQEPRLAGPGADTQYF. CDR3 bases: TGCGCCAGCAGCCAAGAACCCCGCCTCGCGGGGCCGGGGGCAGATACGCAGTATTTT.

The sample holds a few counts of this clone. The chain is built from TRBV20-1 and TRBJ2-7; 8 nucleotides align to TRBD2. Germline CDR1 reads DFQATT; CDR2 reads SNEGSKA (reference sequence). The CDR3 has 11 residues. With V trimmed by 3 bases and J by 7 bases, 2 bases remained unmatched. DNA of the CDR3: TGCAGTGCTAGCGGGAGGGCTGAGCAGTACTTC. It codes for CSASGRAEQYF.

This chain uses TRBV9 with TRBJ2-7; 9 positions match TRBD2. The germline V gene encodes CDR1 SGDLS and CDR2 YYNGEE. CDR3 length equals 17 residues. Trimming removed 0 bases from V and 5 bases from J; junction bases left unmatched: 12. CDR3 residues: CASSVGTSGSSRDEQYF. As DNA, the CDR3 is TGTGCCAGCAGCGTAGGAACTAGCGGGTCCAGTCGGGACGAGCAGTACTTC.

The V call is TRBV30, the J call TRBJ2-7, with TRBD2 as a possible D gene (6 bases). The CDR3 covers 13 residues. Trimming shortened V by 5 bases and J by 4 bases, and 15 bases separated the two germline ends. Germline V CDR1 and CDR2: GTSNPN, SVGIG (reference sequence). CDR3 DNA: TGTGCCTGGGGGGGGACGGTCAGGTACGAGCAGTACTTC. Encoded protein: CAWGGTVRYEQYF.

This rearrangement joins TRBV19 to TRBJ2-7; 8 bases align to TRBD1. Per the germline V gene, CDR1 is LNHDA and CDR2 is SQIVND (reference sequence). The CDR3 extends over 14 amino acids. The junction had 8 bases not matched to a gene; V was cut back by 3 bases and J by 7 bases. CDR3 amino acids: CASSIGDRYGEQYF. DNA of the CDR3: TGTGCCAGTAGTATCGGGGACAGGTACGGGGAGCAGTACTTC.

The sample holds a few counts of this clone. This sequence joins TRBV7-6 and TRBJ2-1; TRBD2 agrees at 11 bases. Looked up from germline, CDR1 is SGHVS and CDR2 is FNYEAQ. The CDR3 has 13 residues. Unmatched junction bases numbered 2, after V lost 5 bases and J lost 8 bases. The CDR3 here is CASSPGLADEQFF. The CDR3 DNA reads as TGTGCCAGCAGCCCGGGACTAGCGGATGAGCAGTTCTTC.

The rearrangement uses TRBV6-5 and TRBJ2-1, with TRBD1 identical over 7 bases. J was trimmed by 1 base and V by 0 bases; bases with no gene match: 3. CDR3 length: 16 amino acids. CDR1 is MNHEY and CDR2 is SVGAGI in the germline V gene. The CDR3 here is CASSYSTGESYNEQFF. CDR3 bases: TGTGCCAGCAGTTACTCCACAGGGGAATCCTACAATGAGCAGTTCTTC.

V gene TRBV7-9 combines with J gene TRBJ1-2, with D perhaps TRBD1 (6 bases). Germline lookup yields CDR1 SEHNR and CDR2 FQNEAQ (reference sequence). The V end lost 6 bases, the J end lost 8 bases, and 19 bases lay between the germline ends. CDR3 length: 14 amino acids. The DNA for the CDR3 is TGTGCCAGCAGTTCCTGGCGCAGGGGTATCGGCTACACCTTC. Translation gives CASSSWRRGIGYTF.